Listed here are 29 T cell receptor beta chains from one sample, sequenced in a study of T cells in Graves' hyperthyroidism and ophthalmopathy. Researchers amplified the TCR beta CDR3 regions from RNA transcripts. Primed by the HTBI set, a first-round RT-PCR was run on the TCR CDR3. One entry per CDR3 protein results from TCRdb running MiXCR on the multiplex PCR reads. This table holds fewer than 550,000 distinct CDR3 sequences, approximately 25% found once. Sequencing was performed on blood. These receptors were obtained from a woman in her twenties or thirties with Graves' ophthalmopathy.

The chain carries TRBV20-1 and TRBJ2-7; D remains unclear. CDR3 size: 11 residues. V was shortened by 6 bases and J by 3 bases, with 9 bases between the two germline ends. The germline CDR1 and CDR2 sequences are DFQATT and SNEGSKA (reference sequence). Here the CDR3 DNA reads TGCAGTGCCACGACTGGCTACGAGCAGTACTTC. Translating gives CSATTGYEQYF.

This clonotype has a count of ten or more. The chain combines TRBV2 with TRBJ1-5; no clear D. Deletions cut 6 bases from V and 6 bases from J, with 15 bases between. The CDR3 contains 14 residues. Germline assignment: CDR1 SNHLY and CDR2 FYNNEI. DNA for the CDR3: TGTGCCAGCAGGGTACAGCGTCTCGCTCAGCCCCAGCATTTT. Translating gives CASRVQRLAQPQHF.

This chain connects TRBV5-1 to TRBJ2-5, with 7 bases identical to TRBD1. J was trimmed by 5 bases and V by 4 bases; bases with no gene match: 14. This CDR3 is 16 amino acids long. Per germline, CDR1 SGHRS and CDR2 YFSETQ. CDR3 residues: CASSPAANRGYETQYF. The CDR3 nucleotides read TGCGCCAGCAGCCCGGCGGCTAACAGGGGATACGAGACCCAGTACTTC.

The chain carries TRBV6-1 and TRBJ1-3; no clear D. V shed 4 bases and J shed 4 bases, with 11 bases lying between them. This CDR3 spans 14 amino acids. CDR1 and CDR2 (germline): MNHNS, SASEGT. CDR3 loop: CASSVSGLGNTIYF. The CDR3 nucleotides read TGTGCCAGCAGTGTGTCGGGTTTGGGAAACACCATATATTTT.

This clonotype was seen many times. The V call is TRBV6-5, the J call TRBJ2-7; D unclear. The V end lost 2 bases, the J end lost 6 bases, and 14 bases lay between the germline ends. The germline gives CDR1 MNHEY, CDR2 SVGAGI. This CDR3 region has 14 residues. In DNA form, the CDR3 reads TGTGCCAGCAGTTACGATCCCCGGGTCCTCGAGCAGTACTTC. Its protein is CASSYDPRVLEQYF.

This clonotype was seen repeatedly, ten times or more. This chain uses TRBV10-2 with TRBJ1-1; no definite D call. CDR3 length: 13 amino acids. The ends were cut back, 3 bases at V and 3 bases at J, with 8 bases in the middle. Germline values: CDR1 WSHSY, CDR2 SAAADI. CDR3 in amino acids: CASSEIRYTEAFF. The DNA of the CDR3 is TGCGCCAGCAGTGAAATTCGGTACACTGAAGCTTTCTTT.

This clonotype was counted many times. J is TRBJ1-5 and V is TRBV6-5; D uncertain. The CDR3 sequence is 14 residues long. CDR1 MNHEY and CDR2 SVGAGI come from the germline V gene. V lost 2 bases, J lost 5 bases, and 10 bases lay in between. The CDR3 spells CASSYPPQDQPQHF. The DNA for the CDR3 is TGTGCCAGCAGTTACCCGCCTCAGGATCAGCCCCAGCATTTT.

This clonotype has a count of ten or more. The rearrangement uses TRBV27 and TRBJ1-2, with TRBD1 identical over 9 bases. CDR3 length equals 14 residues. Trimming took 6 bases from V and 7 from J; bases not matched to a gene: 9. The germline CDR1 and CDR2 sequences are MNHEY and SMNVEV (reference sequence). This CDR3 reads CASSRGDRDSGYTF. DNA of the CDR3: TGTGCCAGCAGCCGCGGGGACAGGGATAGTGGCTACACCTTC.

This clonotype was recorded many times. J is TRBJ1-5 and V is TRBV24-1; no reliable D call. Trimming removed 1 base at V and 0 bases at J, with 9 bases between. This CDR3 is 16 amino acids long. Germline CDR1 KGHDR, CDR2 SFDVKD. The DNA for the CDR3 is TGTGCCACCAGTGATTTTAGGATATCTAGCAATCAGCCCCAGCATTTT. Its translation is CATSDFRISSNQPQHF.

V usage is TRBV6-2 or TRBV6-3 and J usage is TRBJ2-7, with D possibly TRBD1 on 5 matching bases. The length of the CDR3 is 11 residues. V was trimmed by 2 bases and J by 10 bases, leaving 9 bases between them. CDR1 is MNHEY and CDR2 is SVGEGT in the germline V gene. This chain's CDR3 is CASSYGAGQYF. Written as DNA, the CDR3 is TGTGCCAGCAGTTACGGGGCAGGACAGTACTTC.

This clonotype was detected once. This chain joins TRBV28 and TRBJ2-7; a weak D match, TRBD1 (6 bases). There are 14 residues in the CDR3. The ends were cut back, 2 bases at V and 3 bases at J, with 11 bases in the middle. The germline CDR1 and CDR2 sequences are MDHEN and SYDVKM. CDR3 sequence (DNA): TGTGCCAGCAGTTTACCGGACAGTCTCTACGAGCAGTACTTC. Translation: CASSLPDSLYEQYF.

This clonotype was seen ten or more times. V usage is TRBV12-3 or TRBV12-4 and J usage is TRBJ1-2, with no clear D. V dropped 8 bases and J dropped 1 base, with 8 bases sitting between them. The CDR3 contains 12 residues. In DNA form, the CDR3 reads TGTGCCAGCGCTACGAATAACTATGGCTACACCTTC. It specifies CASATNNYGYTF.

This clonotype appeared many times. The chain recombines TRBV10-3 with TRBJ1-5, with D possibly matching TRBD1 (5 bases). The germline CDR1 and CDR2 sequences are ENHRY and SYGVKD. The CDR3 runs 17 residues. V shed 3 bases and J shed 2 bases, with 17 bases lying between them. CDR3 nucleotide sequence: TGTGCCATCAGTGAAAGGAGGGGAAGGGAGGGCAATCAGCCCCAGCATTTT. This encodes CAISERRGREGNQPQHF.

This clonotype occurred a few times. The chain uses TRBV2 and TRBJ2-7; TRBD1 is a possible D gene (6 bases). CDR1 and CDR2 (germline): SNHLY, FYNNEI. The germline V and J ends were trimmed by 2 bases and 4 bases, with 15 bases remaining between them. This CDR3 is 15 amino acids long. The CDR3 here is CASSEPGQYPYEQYF. The CDR3 bases are TGTGCCAGCAGTGAACCGGGACAATACCCATACGAGCAGTACTTC.

The chain has TRBV6-1 and TRBJ1-6, with D perhaps matching TRBD1 (5 bases). The CDR3 consists of 15 residues. Germline CDR1 MNHNS, CDR2 SASEGT. Trimming took 5 bases from V and 9 from J, leaving 17 bases between them. The CDR3 sequence is CASSTQGVEGSPLHF. CDR3 nucleotide sequence: TGTGCCAGCAGTACCCAAGGGGTAGAAGGTTCACCCCTCCACTTT.

This sequence joins TRBV7-2 and TRBJ1-2; D is ambiguous. Germline-derived CDR1 and CDR2 are SGHTA and FQGNSA. V dropped 5 bases and J dropped 7 bases, with 11 bases sitting between them. The CDR3 is 12 amino acids. CDR3 nucleotides: TGTGCCAGCAGCCCTCCCGGTTCTGGCTACACCTTC. Protein sequence: CASSPPGSGYTF.

V usage is TRBV7-3 and J usage is TRBJ1-1, with 7 bases identical to TRBD1. The J segment lost 4 bases and the V segment lost 5 bases, leaving 13 bases of the junction unmatched. Looked up from germline, CDR1 is SGHTA and CDR2 is FQGTGA. CDR3 length equals 16 residues. The DNA for the CDR3 is TGTGCCAGCAGCGCCCAAGGGGAACCAGGGGGCACTGAAGCTTTCTTT. Translation gives CASSAQGEPGGTEAFF. Full variable domain (outside the CDR3, taken from reference TRBV7-3 and TRBJ1-1): GAGVSQTPSNKVTEKGKYVELRCDPISGHTALYWYRQSLGQGPEFLIYFQGTGAADDSGLPNDRFFAVRPEGSVSTLKIQRTERGDSAVYLCASSAQGEPGGTEAFFGQGTRLTVV.

This clonotype was seen many times. This chain connects TRBV14 to TRBJ1-3; D not resolved. This CDR3 has 16 residues. Germline values: CDR1 SGHDN, CDR2 FVKESK. V lost 0 bases and J 5 bases, leaving 14 bases between the germline ends. Here the CDR3 reads CASSQDRRGMRNTIYF. The CDR3 DNA is TGTGCCAGCAGCCAAGATCGGCGGGGAATGAGAAACACCATATATTTT.

The V and J genes are TRBV6-1 and TRBJ1-1; a possible D gene is TRBD1 (6 bases). The CDR3 covers 16 residues. Germline V lookup: CDR1 MNHNS, CDR2 SASEGT. Trimming removed 3 bases at V and 0 bases at J, with 14 bases between. CDR3 bases: TGTGCCAGCAGTGATACCGCAGGGGCCGTGAACACTGAAGCTTTCTTT. Protein sequence: CASSDTAGAVNTEAFF.

This chain uses TRBV6-4 with TRBJ1-5, with D unresolved. The CDR3 extends over 14 amino acids. Trimming took 6 bases from V and 2 from J, leaving 11 bases between them. CDR1 and CDR2 from the germline V gene are MRHNA and SNTAGT. The CDR3 bases are TGTGCCAGCAGCCTAGAAGTTGGCAATCAGCCCCAGCATTTT. Residues: CASSLEVGNQPQHF.

This clonotype was counted a few times. The rearrangement uses TRBV30 and TRBJ2-2, with D possibly matching TRBD2 (7 bases). The CDR3 is made up of 16 amino acids. CDR1 and CDR2 from the germline V gene are GTSNPN and SVGIG (reference sequence). V was cut by 0 bases and J by 4 bases, with 15 bases left in between. In DNA form, the CDR3 reads TGTGCCTGGAGTGTACGAGGGGGGGCGGGCACCGGGGAGCTGTTTTTT. Its protein product is CAWSVRGGAGTGELFF.

This clonotype was picked up a small number of times. The genes are TRBV7-9 and TRBJ2-7, with D possibly being TRBD2 (6 bases). Per the germline V gene, CDR1 is SEHNR and CDR2 is FQNEAQ (reference sequence). Between the trimmed V and J ends, which lost 5 bases and 3 bases, there was a span of 17 bases. This CDR3 has 15 amino acids. The CDR3 is CASSPPWGVGYEQYF. CDR3 sequence (DNA): TGTGCCAGCAGCCCACCGTGGGGGGTCGGCTACGAGCAGTACTTC.

In its sample, this clonotype was seen many times. This chain joins TRBV6-2 or TRBV6-3 and TRBJ2-6; unclear D gene. The CDR3 covers 14 residues. Looked up from germline, CDR1 is MNHEY and CDR2 is SVGEGT. The V end was cut by 8 bases, the J end by 0 bases, with 8 bases between. CDR3 amino acids: CASRMLSGANVLTF. In nucleotides, the CDR3 is TGTGCCAGCCGCATGCTCTCTGGGGCCAACGTCCTGACTTTC.

The rearrangement links TRBV25-1 to TRBJ2-2; 8 bases align to TRBD1. The CDR3 consists of 14 residues. In germline, CDR1 is MGHDK, CDR2 SYGVNS. Trimming cost V 2 bases and J 6 bases; bases outside gene matches: 2. In nucleotides, the CDR3 is TGTGCCAGCAGTGAACCAGGGGGCCCCGGGGAGCTGTTTTTT. Amino acids: CASSEPGGPGELFF.

V usage is TRBV27 and J usage is TRBJ2-6, with TRBD1 identical over 9 bases. Germline V lookup: CDR1 MNHEY, CDR2 SMNVEV (reference sequence). V was pared by 3 bases and J by 0 bases, with 6 bases of the junction left unmatched. The CDR3 is 18 residues long. CDR3 region: CASSLAGQGSSGANVLTF. The CDR3 DNA reads as TGTGCCAGCAGTTTGGCGGGACAGGGTTCCTCTGGGGCCAACGTCCTGACTTTC.

At least ten counts were recorded for this clonotype. The V gene is TRBV20-1, the J gene TRBJ1-2; TRBD1 aligns across 8 bases. With V trimmed by 3 bases and J by 4 bases, 13 bases remained unmatched. The CDR3 is 16 residues long. Germline CDR1 is DFQATT and CDR2 is SNEGSKA (reference sequence). The CDR3 DNA is TGCAGTGCTAGTGGTTCCCAGGACAGGGAATTCTATGGCTACACCTTC. As protein: CSASGSQDREFYGYTF.

Many counts were recorded for this clonotype. V and J are TRBV27 and TRBJ1-2; D is perhaps TRBD1 (5 bases). Looked up from germline, CDR1 is MNHEY and CDR2 is SMNVEV (reference sequence). V lost 2 bases to trimming and J lost 4 bases, with 17 bases between them. This CDR3 contains 16 residues. CDR3 protein: CASSLAPAGGAYGYTF. The CDR3 region has the DNA TGTGCCAGCAGTTTAGCCCCGGCCGGAGGGGCCTATGGCTACACCTTC.

This clonotype was seen many times. V usage is TRBV6-5 and J usage is TRBJ2-5; TRBD2 matches at 9 bases. This CDR3 comprises 18 residues. The V gene's germline CDR1 is MNHEY and CDR2 SVGAGI. Trimming took 0 bases from V and 4 from J; bases not matched to a gene: 12. CDR3 residues: CASSYSGAASGVGETQYF. CDR3 in DNA: TGTGCCAGCAGTTACTCGGGGGCGGCTAGCGGGGTGGGAGAGACCCAGTACTTC.

V usage is TRBV28 and J usage is TRBJ1-1, with 12 bases aligning to TRBD1. The V and J ends lost 5 bases and 8 bases, in that order; junction bases with no gene match: 6. The CDR3 spans 14 residues. Germline V CDR1 and CDR2: MDHEN, SYDVKM. The CDR3 DNA reads TGTGCCAGCAGTCCCGGGACAGGGGGCCCCGAAGCTTTCTTT. This gives the protein CASSPGTGGPEAFF.